One sample yielded the 29 T cell receptor beta chains listed below, sequenced in a study of T cells after somatic rescue of genetic block. The data were produced by immunoSEQ multiplex PCR, yet TCRdb's version contains in-frame clones alone and is incomplete. The sample has 85,000 to 100,000 clones; about 90% are singletons. The sequencing sample was made of peripheral blood mononuclear cells (PBMCs). These receptors were taken from a woman younger than 35.

The chain links TRBV30 to TRBJ2-7; 8 bases are shared with TRBD1. The CDR3 has 15 residues. The trim removed 0 bases at V and 6 bases at J, leaving 10 bases unmatched. The germline V gene has CDR1 GTSNPN and CDR2 SVGIG (reference sequence). CDR3 sequence (DNA): TGTGCCTGGAGTGTACGGACAGGGAGGTTTGGCGAGCAGTACTTC. Encoded protein: CAWSVRTGRFGEQYF.

This clone has a handful of counts. The rearrangement links TRBV29-1 to TRBJ1-1; the D is unclear. Per germline, CDR1 SQVTM and CDR2 ANQGSEA. V was clipped by 2 bases and J by 6 bases, with 10 bases between them. The CDR3 contains 12 residues. This CDR3 reads CSVESGRAEAFF. In nucleotides, the CDR3 is TGCAGCGTTGAATCCGGACGGGCTGAAGCTTTCTTT.

The chain combines TRBV19 with TRBJ2-6, with D possibly being TRBD1 (5 bases). The CDR3 consists of 15 residues. The ends were cut back, 3 bases at V and 0 bases at J, with 6 bases in the middle. The V gene's germline CDR1 is LNHDA and CDR2 SQIVND (reference sequence). The CDR3 is CASSITGSGANVLTF. CDR3 nucleotide sequence: TGTGCCAGTAGTATTACAGGCTCTGGGGCCAACGTCCTGACTTTC. The full variable domain, completed using reference TRBV19 and TRBJ2-6, is DGGITQSPKYLFRKEGQNVTLSCEQNLNHDAMYWYRQDPGQGLRLIYYSQIVNDFQKGDIAEGYSVSREKKESFPLTVTSAQKNPTAFYLCASSITGSGANVLTFGAGSRLTVL.

The chain links TRBV2 to TRBJ2-7; unclear D gene. CDR1 and CDR2 from the germline V gene are SNHLY and FYNNEI. Trimming removed 1 base at V and 3 bases at J, with 4 bases between. The CDR3 loop spans 12 amino acids. CDR3 in amino acids: CASSEEYYEQYF. The CDR3 DNA is TGTGCCAGCAGTGAAGAGTACTACGAGCAGTACTTC.

This chain links TRBV27 with TRBJ2-7, with TRBD2 identical over 10 bases. There are 15 residues in the CDR3. Germline-derived CDR1 and CDR2 are MNHEY and SMNVEV (reference sequence). V shed 4 bases and J 4 bases; nucleotides not matched to a gene: 7. CDR3 region: CASSSAGGPIYEQYF. CDR3 sequence (DNA): TGTGCCAGCAGTTCAGCGGGAGGGCCAATATACGAGCAGTACTTC.

CDR3 in amino acids: CASSRIDSPYEQYF. The CDR3 nucleotides read TGTGCCAGTAGCCGTATTGACAGCCCCTACGAGCAGTACTTC. The rearrangement joins TRBV19 to TRBJ2-7, with TRBD1 as a possible D gene (5 bases). Germline loops: CDR1 LNHDA, CDR2 SQIVND (reference sequence). Trimming removed 6 bases from V and 2 bases from J, with 14 bases in between. CDR3 size: 14 residues.

This chain connects TRBV7-2 to TRBJ1-1; D is undetermined. Trimming cost V 1 base and J 1 base, with 7 bases left between them. The CDR3 is made up of 14 amino acids. Germline V CDR1 and CDR2: SGHTA, FQGNSA. CDR3 residues: CASSLGPENTEAFF. DNA of the CDR3: TGTGCCAGCAGCTTAGGTCCAGAGAACACTGAAGCTTTCTTT.

The V gene is TRBV7-8, the J gene TRBJ1-1; D gene unclear. The germline V and J ends were trimmed by 5 bases and 7 bases, with 11 bases remaining between them. The CDR3 spans 12 residues. Germline-derived CDR1 and CDR2 are SGHVS and FQNEAQ. The CDR3 protein is CASSPETYEAFF. The DNA for the CDR3 is TGTGCCAGCAGCCCCGAGACCTATGAAGCTTTCTTT. Full variable domain (missing parts from reference TRBV7-8 and TRBJ1-1): GAGVSQSPRYKVAKRGQDVALRCDPISGHVSLFWYQQALGQGPEFLTYFQNEAQLDKSGLPSDRFFAERPEGSVSTLKIQRTQQEDSAVYLCASSPETYEAFFGQGTRLTVV.

The gene calls are TRBV30 and TRBJ1-1; no definite D call. Germline values: CDR1 GTSNPN, CDR2 SVGIG (reference sequence). Trimming removed 0 bases from V and 1 base from J, with 12 bases in between. The CDR3 covers 15 residues. DNA for the CDR3: TGTGCCTGGAGTGTATACTCGGCTACGAACACTGAAGCTTTCTTT. Translation gives CAWSVYSATNTEAFF.

J is TRBJ2-2 and V is TRBV6-4; D might be TRBD1 or TRBD2, each matching 5 bases. Germline V gives CDR1 MRHNA, CDR2 SNTAGT. This CDR3 comprises 14 residues. Between the trimmed V and J ends, which lost 9 bases and 5 bases, there was a span of 16 bases. The CDR3 DNA follows: TGTGCCAGTACCCGGGACCCCGAAACCGGGGAGCTGTTTTTT. This sequence encodes CASTRDPETGELFF.

The chain couples TRBV28 to TRBJ2-3; D gene uncertain. The CDR3 totals 15 residues. CDR1 is MDHEN and CDR2 is SYDVKM in the germline V gene. V lost 6 bases and J lost 0, with 13 bases in between. CDR3 protein: CASSLEAPSTDTQYF. As DNA, the CDR3 is TGTGCCAGCAGCCTCGAGGCTCCTAGCACAGATACGCAGTATTTT.

The gene calls are TRBV28 and TRBJ1-6, with D maybe TRBD1 (5 bases). The V end was cut by 0 bases, the J end by 4 bases, with 22 bases between. The germline CDR1 and CDR2 sequences are MDHEN and SYDVKM. The CDR3 has 20 amino acids. The CDR3, as DNA: TGTGCCAGCAGTTTATGGGTGGACCGTAAAAGGGGAGGTTATAATTCACCCCTCCACTTT. Translated, it gives CASSLWVDRKRGGYNSPLHF. Based on the CDR3 plus reference TRBV28 and TRBJ1-6, the full variable domain is DVKVTQSSRYLVKRTGEKVFLECVQDMDHENMFWYRQDPGLGLRLIYFSYDVKMKEKGDIPEGYSVSREKKERFSLILESASTNQTSMYLCASSLWVDRKRGGYNSPLHFGNGTRLTVT.

The gene calls are TRBV5-1 and TRBJ2-2; maybe TRBD1 (5 bases). The CDR3 spans 13 residues. V was shortened by 2 bases and J by 6 bases, with 8 bases between the two germline ends. Germline values: CDR1 SGHRS, CDR2 YFSETQ. The CDR3 protein is CASSFRDSGELFF. The CDR3 DNA reads TGCGCCAGCAGCTTCAGGGATTCCGGGGAGCTGTTTTTT. Based on the CDR3 plus reference TRBV5-1 and TRBJ2-2, the full variable domain is KAGVTQTPRYLIKTRGQQVTLSCSPISGHRSVSWYQQTPGQGLQFLFEYFSETQRNKGNFPGRFSGRQFSNSRSEMNVSTLELGDSALYLCASSFRDSGELFFGEGSRLTVL.

The chain employs TRBV6-1 and TRBJ1-1; no definite D call. The germline CDR1 and CDR2 sequences are MNHNS and SASEGT. The CDR3 is 13 residues long. V lost 8 bases and J 5 bases, leaving 15 bases between the germline ends. The CDR3 region is CASSPLGRTEAFF. DNA for the CDR3: TGTGCCAGCTCACCCTTGGGGAGGACTGAAGCTTTCTTT.

The chain combines TRBV5-4 with TRBJ2-1, with D possibly matching TRBD1 (5 bases). Per germline, CDR1 SGHNT and CDR2 YYREEE (reference sequence). Trimming removed 5 bases at V and 0 bases at J, with 12 bases between. The CDR3 runs to 15 residues. CDR3 sequence reads: CASSQRTISYNEQFF. The CDR3 DNA is TGTGCCAGCAGTCAAAGGACAATCTCCTACAATGAGCAGTTCTTC.

The rearrangement joins TRBV7-2 to TRBJ2-1; 11 positions match TRBD2. The germline V gene has CDR1 SGHTA and CDR2 FQGNSA. This CDR3 has 18 residues. V was clipped by 5 bases and J by 2 bases; unmatched bases: 11. The CDR3 nucleotides read TGTGCCAGCAGCCCCGCCCTCCTAGCGGGAGGACCCTACAATGAGCAGTTCTTC. Amino acid sequence: CASSPALLAGGPYNEQFF.

The chain has TRBV9 and TRBJ2-6, with 8 bases lining up with TRBD1. The CDR3 contains 18 residues. V shed 3 bases, J shed 2 bases, and the junction held 10 bases outside the gene matches. Looked up from germline, CDR1 is SGDLS and CDR2 is YYNGEE. The CDR3 bases are TGTGCCAGCAGCGGACAAATCGAGACAGGGGCTGGGGCCAACGTCCTGACTTTC. Translation: CASSGQIETGAGANVLTF.

The genes are TRBV6-1 and TRBJ2-7; the D gene is possibly TRBD1 (5 bases). This CDR3 has 18 residues. The germline gives CDR1 MNHNS, CDR2 SASEGT. Trimming removed 3 bases at V and 4 bases at J, with 25 bases between. The CDR3 region has the DNA TGTGCCAGCAGTGAGGGGCCAGGGCGTTCCCCGTTTCTGTACGAGCAGTACTTC. This translates into CASSEGPGRSPFLYEQYF.

V and J are TRBV9 and TRBJ1-2, with 10 bases that match TRBD1. The V gene end was trimmed by 2 bases and the J gene end by 4 bases; junction bases not matched to a gene: 5. The CDR3 is 15 amino acids. Per the germline V gene, CDR1 is SGDLS and CDR2 is YYNGEE. CDR3 sequence: CASSVETGGTYGYTF. The DNA of the CDR3 is TGTGCCAGCAGCGTTGAGACAGGGGGCACCTATGGCTACACCTTC. Supplemented by reference TRBV9 and TRBJ1-2, the full variable domain reads DSGVTQTPKHLITATGQRVTLRCSPRSGDLSVYWYQQSLDQGLQFLIQYYNGEERAKGNILERFSAQQFPDLHSELNLSSLELGDSALYFCASSVETGGTYGYTFGSGTRLTVV.

This chain links TRBV6-1 with TRBJ2-1; no clear D gene. Germline CDR1 and CDR2: MNHNS and SASEGT. V was pared by 2 bases and J by 2 bases, with 13 bases between. This CDR3 comprises 16 residues. Here the CDR3 DNA reads TGTGCCAGCAGTGAACTAGGCACACAACCCTACAATGAGCAGTTCTTC. This codes for CASSELGTQPYNEQFF.

The rearrangement uses TRBV23-1 and TRBJ2-1; TRBD1 might be the D (6 bases). TRBV23-1 is labeled an ORF, and its function is uncertain. CDR3 length equals 15 residues. Trimming took off 9 bases at V and 0 bases at J, with 15 bases between the two ends. Here the CDR3 DNA reads TGCGCCAGAGTCCTCGGACAGCCCTCCTACAATGAGCAGTTCTTC. This translates into CARVLGQPSYNEQFF.

The rearrangement uses TRBV18 and TRBJ2-2, with 7 bases lining up with TRBD1. The CDR3 has 15 amino acids. After removal of 3 bases from V and 1 base from J, the junction contained 2 bases not matched to a gene. Germline-derived CDR1 and CDR2 are KGHSH and LQKENI. CDR3 protein: CASSPRQGNTGELFF. CDR3 bases: TGTGCCAGCTCACCGAGACAGGGGAACACCGGGGAGCTGTTTTTT.

The rearrangement joins TRBV7-9 to TRBJ2-1, with a weak D call TRBD1 (6 bases). The CDR3 sequence is 17 residues long. Germline loops: CDR1 SEHNR, CDR2 FQNEAQ (reference sequence). Trimming removed 4 bases from V and 0 bases from J, with 16 bases in between. The CDR3 DNA follows: TGTGCCAGCAGCTGGACAGTGTCATCGAGCTCCTACAATGAGCAGTTCTTC. It is translated as CASSWTVSSSSYNEQFF.

The V gene is TRBV28, the J gene TRBJ1-2; 9 bases are a match to TRBD1. CDR1 MDHEN and CDR2 SYDVKM come from the germline V gene. The CDR3 has 15 amino acids. V shed 7 bases and J 3 bases; nucleotides not matched to a gene: 9. Here the CDR3 reads CASKRQGEDYYGYTF. CDR3 bases: TGTGCCAGCAAGAGACAGGGGGAAGATTACTATGGCTACACCTTC.

The V call is TRBV9, the J call TRBJ2-3; the match to TRBD2 covers 8 bases. The J segment lost 1 base and the V segment lost 3 bases, leaving 7 bases of the junction unmatched. Germline CDR1 reads SGDLS; CDR2 reads YYNGEE. This CDR3 spans 16 amino acids. CDR3 residues: CASSDPSGSGTDTQYF. The CDR3 DNA sequence: TGTGCCAGCAGCGACCCGAGCGGGAGTGGCACAGATACGCAGTATTTT.

The chain joins TRBV7-9 to TRBJ1-1; 8 bases agree with TRBD1. The CDR3 has 15 residues. CDR1 and CDR2 from the germline V gene are SEHNR and FQNEAQ (reference sequence). Germline trimming cut 5 bases from V and 1 base from J; bases unmatched to any gene: 6. CDR3 sequence: CASSPWTGKNTEAFF. CDR3 nucleotide sequence: TGTGCCAGCAGCCCCTGGACAGGGAAGAACACTGAAGCTTTCTTT.

The chain links TRBV5-1 to TRBJ1-3, with D possibly TRBD1 on 6 matching bases. Germline V CDR1 and CDR2: SGHRS, YFSETQ. V lost 0 bases, J lost 2 bases, and 12 bases lay in between. This CDR3 is built from 16 residues. DNA of the CDR3: TGCGCCAGCAGCTTGGGGGTACAGGGAACTGGAAACACCATATATTTT. This codes for CASSLGVQGTGNTIYF.

The chain combines TRBV6-5 with TRBJ2-1, with 9 bases that match TRBD1. The CDR3 spans 13 residues. V was pared by 6 bases and J by 9 bases, with 6 bases of the junction left unmatched. The germline V gene encodes CDR1 MNHEY and CDR2 SVGAGI. The CDR3 DNA reads TGTGCCAGCAGCCGGACAGGGGAGGCTGAGCAGTTCTTC. It codes for CASSRTGEAEQFF.

This clone appeared once. The chain recombines TRBV2 with TRBJ2-7; D gene ambiguous. The germline V gene has CDR1 SNHLY and CDR2 FYNNEI. Trimming cost V 3 bases and J 3 bases, with 12 bases left between them. The CDR3 length is 14 residues. The chain's CDR3 is CASSEVVGNYEQYF. CDR3 DNA sequence: TGTGCCAGCAGTGAGGTAGTCGGAAACTACGAGCAGTACTTC. The full variable domain, rest sourced from reference TRBV2 and TRBJ2-7, is EPEVTQTPSHQVTQMGQEVILRCVPISNHLYFYWYRQILGQKVEFLVSFYNNEISEKSEIFDDQFSVERPDGSNFTLKIRSTKLEDSAMYFCASSEVVGNYEQYFGPGTRLTVT.